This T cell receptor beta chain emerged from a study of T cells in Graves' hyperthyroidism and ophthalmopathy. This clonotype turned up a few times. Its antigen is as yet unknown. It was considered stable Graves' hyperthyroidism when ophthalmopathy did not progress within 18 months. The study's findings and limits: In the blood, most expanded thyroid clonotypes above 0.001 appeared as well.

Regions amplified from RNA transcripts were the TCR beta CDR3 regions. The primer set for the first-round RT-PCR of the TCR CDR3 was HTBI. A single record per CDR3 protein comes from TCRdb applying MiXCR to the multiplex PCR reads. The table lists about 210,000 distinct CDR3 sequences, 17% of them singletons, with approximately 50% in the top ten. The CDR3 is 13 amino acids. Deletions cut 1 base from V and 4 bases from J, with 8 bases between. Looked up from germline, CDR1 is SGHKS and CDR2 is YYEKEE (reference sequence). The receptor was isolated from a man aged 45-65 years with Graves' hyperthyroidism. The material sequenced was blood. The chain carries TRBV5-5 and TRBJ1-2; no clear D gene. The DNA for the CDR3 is TGTGCCAGCAGCTTGTACCAGTTCTATGGCTACACCTTC. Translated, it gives CASSLYQFYGYTF.